This TCR beta chain is drawn from a study of blood T cell repertoires in COVID-19. Study information: PBMCs, B-cell-depleted T cells, or T cells were the source of the cDNA or gDNA that made up the material.

The data were produced by immunoSEQ multiplex PCR, yet TCRdb's version contains in-frame clones alone and is incomplete. This sample carries 250,000 to 300,000 clones, approximately 82% of them seen once, and the ten largest clones take approximately 5.9%. J lost 6 bases, V lost 0 bases, and 6 bases had no gene match. Germline V gene sequence: CDR1 SGHRS, CDR2 YFSETQ. This CDR3 spans 16 amino acids. This clonotype was sampled from a man at least 80 years old with acute or convalescent COVID-19. Sequences were obtained from peripheral blood. The chain uses TRBV5-1 and TRBJ1-4; 9 bases agree with TRBD1. The DNA for the CDR3 is TGCGCCAGCAGCTTGGGGGGACAGGGCGGTTATGAAAAACTGTTTTTT. Translating gives CASSLGGQGGYEKLFF. Looking up the rest from reference TRBV5-1 and TRBJ1-4 gives the full variable domain: KAGVTQTPRYLIKTRGQQVTLSCSPISGHRSVSWYQQTPGQGLQFLFEYFSETQRNKGNFPGRFSGRQFSNSRSEMNVSTLELGDSALYLCASSLGGQGGYEKLFFGSGTQLSVL.